The following is a T cell receptor beta chain sequence with its context. Which antigen it targets is not known. No clone much larger than this one lies a single base away; base qualities are absent. This CDR3 is also generated by other DNA sequences in the sample. The sample originates from a study of OX40 agonist ivuxolimab in advanced cancers. Looking at the study overall: Ivuxolimab, which targeted the costimulatory receptor OX40 (CD134), was an agonistic, fully human IgG2 monoclonal antibody. Intravenous ivuxolimab was administered to patients every 2 weeks at six dose levels: 0.01, 0.1, 0.3, 1.5, 3 and 10 mg/kg. Among the roughly 50 dose-escalation patients, approximately 20 had hepatocellular carcinoma, approximately 15 melanoma, 9 renal cell carcinoma and 9 head and neck cancer. A male proportion of around 80% and a mean age of approximately 62 years, ranging from about 23 to 90, were recorded for the dose-escalation cohort. Patients were allowed to have had prior anti-PD-1, anti-PD-L1 or anti-CTLA-4 therapy, and about 40% of the dose-escalation patients had been treated with checkpoint inhibitors. Partial responses occurred in three dose-escalation patients: two with cutaneous melanoma and one with hepatocellular carcinoma. The purpose of peripheral TCRbeta sequencing was to test whether ivuxolimab changed TCR sequence diversity and led to clonal T-cell expansion. The paper describes the monotherapy dose-escalation part (N ≈ 52 patients) of the phase I trial of ivuxolimab.

The trial excluded patients who had a history of autoimmune disease or were on systemic immunosuppression. Peripheral blood for TCR sequencing was collected from all dose cohorts at baseline, on cycle 4 day 1, and on cycle 7 day 1. Samples were obtained from an open-label, multicenter, first-in-human phase I dose-escalation trial of ivuxolimab. Adults with locally advanced or metastatic head and neck squamous cell, hepatocellular, melanoma or renal cell carcinoma were enrolled in the trial. CD4+ and CD8+ T cells were sorted separately from peripheral blood before TCR sequencing. For sequencing of the TCRbeta CDR3 region, genomic DNA was extracted from the sorted cells. TCRbeta CDR3 regions were sequenced using the immunoSEQ Assay. What TCRdb holds here is the immuneACCESS table cut down to in-frame rearrangements. Part of the clones is not present; checked against another copy, under half of the missing clones reflect an unresolved V gene, and the others are unexplained. This sample gives approximately 79,000 clones in total; approximately 92% of them show up just once. The top ten hold roughly 9% of the sample.

Findings and caveats that apply to the study as a whole: In the 0.1-3.0 mg/kg groups, partial responders had among the lowest normalized peripheral clonal expansion, particularly in CD8+ T cells. After ivuxolimab, more expanded clones were found on average in CD8+ T cells than in CD4+ T cells. Low levels of normalized T-cell clonal expansion were also seen in some patients who did not respond. The antigen specificity of the clonally expanded peripheral T cells was not determined. Clonal expansion of both CD4+ and CD8+ blood T cells was observed from baseline to week 6 at doses 0.1 to 3.0 mg/kg.

For CDR1 and CDR2, the germline V gene (reference sequence) lists MNHEY and SMNVEV. Relative to germline, V is 2 bases shorter and J is 2 bases shorter, with 7 bases between their ends. The CDR3 covers 13 residues, taking in both the cysteine and the phenylalanine. CDR3 DNA only is kept here, 39 bases in frame from base 1. Recombination connected TRBV27 to TRBJ2-7; the D segment may tentatively be TRBD1 or TRBD2, each giving 5 matched bases. The source of this sequence is an adult with an advanced solid tumor such as melanoma, head and neck, liver or kidney cancer. The sample consisted of CD4+ or CD8+ T cells sorted from blood, taken in a trial of the OX40 agonist ivuxolimab. The CDR3 loop reads CASSLGGPYEQYF. The DNA reads as follows: TGTGCCAGCAGTTTAGGGGGACCCTACGAGCAGTACTTC.